These 2 T cell receptor beta chains came from one sample sequenced in a study of T cell clonality in common variable immunodeficiency. Study outcomes and limitations: Fewer deletions and N-nucleotide insertions were reportedly seen in common variable immunodeficiency TCR beta sequences.

Libraries were prepared by immunoSEQ multiplex PCR; TCRdb keeps only in-frame clonotypes and omits some of them. The counts give about 20,000 clones, none of them seen only once; 2% to 3% is held by the top ten. These receptors have no known antigen. The source material was peripheral blood mononuclear cells. The receptor set was obtained from a human donor with common variable immunodeficiency.

This clone was observed a handful of times. The read stops 3 residues short of the end of the CDR3; the missing end is completed from the germline J gene. The chain recombines TRBV19 with TRBJ1-3; D unresolved. Germline CDR1 is LNHDA and CDR2 is SQIVND (reference sequence). This CDR3 spans 15 amino acids. V gave up 3 bases and J gave up 2 bases, with 11 bases separating them. The sequenced part of the CDR3 DNA is TGTGCCAGTAGTATTTCACAGAAAACTGGAAACACC. Amino acid sequence: CASSISQKTGNT. The complete CDR3 reads CASSISQKTGNTIYF.

About this clone: The read stops 3 residues short of the end of the CDR3; the missing end is completed from the germline J gene. This sequence joins TRBV7-2 and TRBJ1-1; 7 positions match TRBD1. CDR1 is SGHTA and CDR2 is FQGNSA in the germline V gene. CDR3 length equals 12 residues. Here the CDR3 reads CASSPRQGTAFF. The CDR3 bases that were read are TGTGCCAGCAGCCCTCGACAGGGTACG.